The 29 T cell receptor beta chains in this list originate from one sample, sequenced in a study of T cells in localized non-small cell lung cancer. The data were produced by immunoSEQ multiplex PCR, yet TCRdb's version contains in-frame clones alone and is incomplete. This sample has 25,000 to 35,000 clones; roughly 87% occur once, and the top ten carry more than 6%. Sequenced here: peripheral blood, sampled before any cancer treatment. These receptors were obtained from a male donor at least 60 years old with stage I lung adenocarcinoma.

This chain links TRBV5-6 with TRBJ2-3; TRBD2 matches 13 bases. The V gene's germline CDR1 is SGHDT and CDR2 YYEEEE. The CDR3 is 18 residues long. The V segment lost 4 bases and the J segment 3 bases; nucleotides outside the gene matches: 11. The CDR3 bases are TGTGCCAGCAGCCTTCCGGGGGGACTAGCGGGGACGACAGATACGCAGTATTTT. Encoded protein: CASSLPGGLAGTTDTQYF.

V is TRBV4-2 and J is TRBJ2-2; tentatively, D is TRBD1 (6 bases). Trimming shortened V by 1 base and J by 2 bases, and 11 bases separated the two germline ends. Germline V gives CDR1 LGHNA, CDR2 YNFKEQ. The CDR3 spans 16 residues. The chain's CDR3 is CASSQGGRGNTGELFF. Written as DNA, the CDR3 is TGTGCCAGCAGCCAAGGGGGCAGGGGAAACACCGGGGAGCTGTTTTTT.

V gene TRBV4-3 combines with J gene TRBJ2-5; D is undetermined. V was cut by 0 bases and J by 6 bases, with 5 bases left in between. CDR3 length: 12 residues. The germline V gene has CDR1 LGHNA and CDR2 YSLEER. The CDR3, as DNA: TGCGCCAGCAGCCAAGATTTCCAGACCCAGTACTTC. Translation: CASSQDFQTQYF.

The chain combines TRBV7-8 with TRBJ1-1; no clear D. Trimming removed 0 bases at V and 4 bases at J, with 9 bases between. This CDR3 contains 14 residues. Looked up from germline, CDR1 is SGHVS and CDR2 is FQNEAQ. The CDR3 bases are TGTGCCAGCAGCTTAGCTGGCTTCTCCACTGAAGCTTTCTTT. It codes for CASSLAGFSTEAFF.

To note about this clone: The limits of the CDR3 on the DNA are not certain, so only TCRdb's listed CDR3 is given. The chain couples TRBV6-5 to TRBJ1-3; TRBD1, as called in the table, went unchecked against the DNA. Per the germline V gene, CDR1 is MNHEY and CDR2 is SVGAGI. Counting both end residues, the CDR3 totals 16 amino acids. CDR3 residues: CASSFLAGVSGNTIYF.

The chain links TRBV6-5 to TRBJ2-4, with a tentative D call TRBD1 (6 bases). Germline V lookup: CDR1 MNHEY, CDR2 SVGAGI. There are 14 residues in the CDR3. V was cut by 6 bases and J by 4 bases, with 13 bases left in between. The chain's CDR3 is CASRAGQLKNIQYF. The CDR3 bases are TGTGCCAGCAGAGCAGGACAGCTGAAAAACATTCAGTACTTC.

In this sample, this clone turned up once. The V and J genes are TRBV19 and TRBJ1-2, with TRBD1 matching 8 bases. Germline assignment: CDR1 LNHDA and CDR2 SQIVND (reference sequence). J gave up 8 bases and V 5 bases, and 10 bases lay outside the gene matches. This CDR3 is built from 14 residues. The CDR3 region is CASSPGPGQAGYTF. The CDR3 DNA is TGTGCCAGTAGTCCAGGGCCGGGACAGGCCGGCTACACCTTC.

This clone was observed a few times. The chain joins TRBV15 to TRBJ1-4; D is undetermined. Germline CDR1 LNHNV, CDR2 YYDKDF (reference sequence). Trimming took off 0 bases at V and 9 bases at J, with 14 bases between the two ends. The CDR3 spans 15 residues. In DNA, the CDR3 is TGTGCCACCAGCAGAGAAGAGGAAAAGGAAAAAAAACTGTTTTTT. This gives the protein CATSREEEKEKKLFF.

This rearrangement joins TRBV7-6 to TRBJ1-2, with D possibly being TRBD1 (5 bases). Germline V gene sequence: CDR1 SGHVS, CDR2 FNYEAQ. CDR3 length: 14 residues. Trimming cost V 5 bases and J 4 bases, with 14 bases left between them. CDR3 coding DNA: TGTGCCAGCAGCACAGGAGAAGGGATCTATGGCTACACCTTC. It is translated as CASSTGEGIYGYTF.

CDR3 coding DNA: TGTGCCAGCAGCCCCCTAGCGGGGGGAGGAAATACGCAGTATTTT. Translated, it gives CASSPLAGGGNTQYF. This chain connects TRBV7-2 to TRBJ2-3, with 11 positions matching TRBD2. V gave up 5 bases and J gave up 7 bases; unmatched junction bases: 8. Germline-derived CDR1 and CDR2 are SGHTA and FQGNSA. The CDR3 extends over 15 amino acids.

J is TRBJ2-7 and V is TRBV19; 10 nucleotides agree with TRBD1. Germline CDR1 reads LNHDA; CDR2 reads SQIVND (reference sequence). With V trimmed by 9 bases and J by 7 bases, 12 bases remained unmatched. This CDR3 contains 14 residues. CDR3 in amino acids: CASSGDRGVGEQYF. The CDR3 coding sequence is TGTGCCAGCAGTGGGGACAGGGGAGTGGGGGAGCAGTACTTC.

The CDR3 DNA sequence: TGTGCCAGCCTCAGCAGGAGCACAGATACGCAGTATTTT. It codes for CASLSRSTDTQYF. The V call is TRBV28, the J call TRBJ2-3; D call uncertain. The germline CDR1 and CDR2 sequences are MDHEN and SYDVKM. This CDR3 spans 13 amino acids. V lost 8 bases, J lost 0 bases, and 9 bases lay in between. Based on the CDR3 plus reference TRBV28 and TRBJ2-3, the full variable domain is DVKVTQSSRYLVKRTGEKVFLECVQDMDHENMFWYRQDPGLGLRLIYFSYDVKMKEKGDIPEGYSVSREKKERFSLILESASTNQTSMYLCASLSRSTDTQYFGPGTRLTVL.

The chain couples TRBV7-2 to TRBJ1-5; TRBD1 is a possible D gene (5 bases). The CDR3 has 16 amino acids. Deletions cut 0 bases from V and 2 bases from J, with 11 bases between. Germline V gene sequence: CDR1 SGHTA, CDR2 FQGNSA. The CDR3 region is CASSLAAGGGNQPQHF. As DNA, the CDR3 is TGTGCCAGCAGCTTAGCAGCTGGGGGTGGCAATCAGCCCCAGCATTTT.

The chain links TRBV7-2 to TRBJ2-1; 8 nucleotides match TRBD1. V was pared by 5 bases and J by 2 bases, with 11 bases of the junction left unmatched. This CDR3 has 17 residues. Per germline, CDR1 SGHTA and CDR2 FQGNSA. For the CDR3, the DNA is TGTGCCAGCAGCACGCTACCGGGACAGGCGGCCTACAATGAGCAGTTCTTC. Translation: CASSTLPGQAAYNEQFF.

V is TRBV28 and J is TRBJ1-5; D remains unclear. Trimming left V 3 bases short and J 7 bases short, with 10 bases between. Germline loops: CDR1 MDHEN, CDR2 SYDVKM. The CDR3 totals 13 residues. CDR3 sequence (DNA): TGTGCCAGCAGTTTCCAGCTTCGGCAGCCCCAGCATTTT. As protein: CASSFQLRQPQHF.

CDR3 loop: CASSPIDTQYF. CDR3 bases: TGCGCCAGCAGCCCTATCGATACGCAGTATTTT. The chain uses TRBV10-2 and TRBJ2-3; D is unresolved. Germline assignment: CDR1 WSHSY and CDR2 SAAADI. V was cut by 6 bases and J by 6 bases, with 7 bases left in between. CDR3 length: 11 amino acids.

The table lists this clone with a few counts. This chain uses TRBV15 with TRBJ2-5, with D hard to call. V lost 8 bases and J lost 2, with 18 bases in between. This CDR3 spans 15 amino acids. The germline V gene encodes CDR1 LNHNV and CDR2 YYDKDF (reference sequence). CDR3 sequence reads: CATDQQRNSQETQYF. Here the CDR3 DNA reads TGTGCCACCGATCAGCAACGAAACTCACAAGAGACCCAGTACTTC.

Only a few counts were recorded for this clone. This chain connects TRBV23-1 to TRBJ1-5; D might be TRBD1 (5 bases). TRBV23-1 is known as an ORF, though its function is uncertain. The CDR3 covers 15 residues. With 6 bases removed from V and 4 bases from J, the gap between germline ends came to 16 bases. CDR3: CASRGRQGPNQPQHF. For the CDR3, the DNA is TGCGCCAGCAGGGGTCGGCAGGGACCAAATCAGCCCCAGCATTTT.

This sequence joins TRBV5-4 and TRBJ1-5, with D perhaps TRBD1 (5 bases). Germline V gene sequence: CDR1 SGHNT, CDR2 YYREEE (reference sequence). V was cut by 4 bases and J by 9 bases, with 17 bases left in between. The CDR3 runs 14 residues. The CDR3: CASSTGAEKRPQHF. CDR3 DNA sequence: TGTGCCAGCAGCACCGGGGCCGAAAAGCGGCCCCAGCATTTT.

This clone is a singleton in its sample. The rearrangement uses TRBV7-8 and TRBJ2-5; 8 bases match TRBD2. CDR3 length: 14 residues. V shed 8 bases and J 2 bases; nucleotides not matched to a gene: 7. Germline V CDR1 and CDR2: SGHVS, FQNEAQ. CDR3 nucleotides: TGTGCCAGCCGAAGGCGGGGGGCACAAGAGACCCAGTACTTC. Amino acid sequence: CASRRRGAQETQYF.

The V call is TRBV7-2, the J call TRBJ2-1, with TRBD1 identical over 7 bases. The CDR3 loop spans 15 amino acids. The germline V gene encodes CDR1 SGHTA and CDR2 FQGNSA. J gave up 0 bases and V 4 bases, and 3 bases lay outside the gene matches. The CDR3, as DNA: TGTGCCAGCAGCTCACAGGGGAACTCCTACAATGAGCAGTTCTTC. The encoded protein is CASSSQGNSYNEQFF.

The chain employs TRBV9 and TRBJ2-3; weak D call: TRBD2 (6 bases). Trimming took 3 bases from V and 7 from J, leaving 12 bases between them. The CDR3 is made up of 13 amino acids. Germline loops: CDR1 SGDLS, CDR2 YYNGEE. The CDR3 is CASSAGLTNTQYF. The CDR3 nucleotides read TGTGCCAGCAGCGCCGGACTAACTAATACGCAGTATTTT.

This chain connects TRBV28 to TRBJ2-3, with 10 nucleotides matching TRBD2. V lost 7 bases to trimming and J lost 7 bases; unmatched junction nucleotides: 8. CDR1 MDHEN and CDR2 SYDVKM come from the germline V gene. The CDR3 spans 14 residues. The CDR3 bases are TGTGCCAGCAATCTAGCGGGGGTTGGTTATACGCAGTATTTT. Amino acids: CASNLAGVGYTQYF. Combining the CDR3 with reference TRBV28 and TRBJ2-3 gives the whole variable domain DVKVTQSSRYLVKRTGEKVFLECVQDMDHENMFWYRQDPGLGLRLIYFSYDVKMKEKGDIPEGYSVSREKKERFSLILESASTNQTSMYLCASNLAGVGYTQYFGPGTRLTVL.

The chain employs TRBV7-2 and TRBJ1-4; the D gene is possibly TRBD1 (6 bases). The CDR3 loop spans 13 amino acids. Germline V gene lookup returns CDR1 SGHTA and CDR2 FQGNSA. Between the trimmed V and J ends, which lost 5 bases and 8 bases, there was a span of 12 bases. The CDR3 protein is CASSPRTEEKLFF. CDR3 DNA: TGTGCCAGCAGCCCGCGGACAGAAGAAAAACTGTTTTTT.

This chain links TRBV11-3 with TRBJ2-1, with 12 bases lining up with TRBD2. Germline V gene data show CDR1 as SGHNT and CDR2 as YENEEA. The V segment lost 5 bases and the J segment 7 bases; nucleotides outside the gene matches: 9. The CDR3 contains 16 residues. Here the CDR3 reads CASSQGTSGGTNEQFF. Here the CDR3 DNA reads TGTGCCAGCAGCCAGGGTACTAGCGGGGGGACAAATGAGCAGTTCTTC.

The V call is TRBV7-8, the J call TRBJ1-4, with 7 bases matching TRBD1. CDR3 size: 16 residues. The germline V gene has CDR1 SGHVS and CDR2 FQNEAQ. J gave up 8 bases and V 5 bases, and 14 bases lay outside the gene matches. The CDR3 sequence is CASSIVQTGRGEKLFF. The CDR3 DNA reads TGTGCCAGCAGCATAGTACAGACAGGGAGGGGGGAAAAACTGTTTTTT.

The genes are TRBV6-5 and TRBJ2-1, with 10 nucleotides matching TRBD2. Germline V gives CDR1 MNHEY, CDR2 SVGAGI. After removal of 6 bases from V and 0 bases from J, the junction contained 2 bases not matched to a gene. This CDR3 has 15 residues. In nucleotides, the CDR3 is TGTGCCAGCAGACTAGCGGGGAGCTCCTACAATGAGCAGTTCTTC. It encodes CASRLAGSSYNEQFF.

This chain joins TRBV15 and TRBJ2-5; D not certain. Trimming removed 0 bases from V and 4 bases from J, with 12 bases in between. The germline V gene has CDR1 LNHNV and CDR2 YYDKDF (reference sequence). The CDR3 has 15 residues. The CDR3 protein is CATSRDNSLGETQYF. The CDR3 nucleotides are TGTGCCACCAGCAGAGATAACAGCTTGGGAGAGACCCAGTACTTC.

The J gene is TRBJ1-1, the V gene TRBV5-1, with D hard to call. The germline V gene encodes CDR1 SGHRS and CDR2 YFSETQ. The CDR3 contains 13 residues. V shed 2 bases and J shed 1 base, with 6 bases lying between them. CDR3 bases: TGCGCCAGCAGCTTCAGTCCGAACACTGAAGCTTTCTTT. Protein product: CASSFSPNTEAFF. The full variable domain, completed using reference TRBV5-1 and TRBJ1-1, is KAGVTQTPRYLIKTRGQQVTLSCSPISGHRSVSWYQQTPGQGLQFLFEYFSETQRNKGNFPGRFSGRQFSNSRSEMNVSTLELGDSALYLCASSFSPNTEAFFGQGTRLTVV.